This T cell receptor beta chain was identified during a study of cytomegalovirus exposure and HLA in healthy donors. Trimming stripped 8 bases from V and 4 bases from J, with 18 bases between. Germline CDR1 reads GTSNPN; CDR2 reads SVGIG (reference sequence). CDR3 length: 14 residues. The PCR ran on 60 Vbeta and 13 Jbeta primers. Method: immunoSEQ multiplex PCR; TCRdb's copy keeps in-frame clones and lacks some. The sample comprises 100,000 or so clones, 74% of which are singletons, and approximately 1.9% rests with the top ten. This receptor was taken from a human donor in good health. Material for sequencing was PBMCs. This chain links TRBV30 with TRBJ1-5; the D gene is possibly TRBD1 (5 bases). CDR3 protein: CARTGPLTNQPQHF. In nucleotides, the CDR3 is TGTGCCCGAACAGGACCCCTTACGAATCAGCCCCAGCATTTT.